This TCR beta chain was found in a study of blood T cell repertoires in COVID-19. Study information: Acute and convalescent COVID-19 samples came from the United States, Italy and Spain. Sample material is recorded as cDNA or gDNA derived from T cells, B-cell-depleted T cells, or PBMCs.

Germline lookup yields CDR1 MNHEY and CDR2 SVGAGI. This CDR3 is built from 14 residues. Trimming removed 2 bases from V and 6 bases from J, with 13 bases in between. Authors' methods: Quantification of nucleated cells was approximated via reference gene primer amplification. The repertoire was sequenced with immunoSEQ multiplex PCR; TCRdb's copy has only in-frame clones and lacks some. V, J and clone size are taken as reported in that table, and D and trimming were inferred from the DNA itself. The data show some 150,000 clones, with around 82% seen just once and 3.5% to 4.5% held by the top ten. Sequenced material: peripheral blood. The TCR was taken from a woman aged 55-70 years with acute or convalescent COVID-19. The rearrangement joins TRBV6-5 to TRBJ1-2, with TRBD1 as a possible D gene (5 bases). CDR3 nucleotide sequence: TGTGCCAGCAGTTACGGTCAGGGCCCGAATGGCTACACCTTC. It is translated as CASSYGQGPNGYTF.